This T cell receptor (beta chain) was retrieved from a study of beta chain features in type 1 diabetes. Study outcomes and limitations: Shortening of TCRB CDR3s, moderate but significant, appeared in all four CD4+ subsets of Type 1 diabetes patients. The influence of HLA type on TCRB rearrangement stayed undetermined. Compared to healthy donors, patients appeared to have naive, central memory and Treg TCRB repertoires that were more alike.

Germline lookup yields CDR1 SGHNT and CDR2 YYREEE (reference sequence). The length of the CDR3 is 15 residues. J was trimmed by 5 bases and V by 3 bases; bases with no gene match: 8. Reverse transcription of all isolated RNA meant that expressed TCRB transcripts were sequenced. Assay used: immunoSEQ multiplex PCR; TCRdb lists only in-frame clones, some missing. The sample records roughly 340,000 clones, 10% to 15% being singletons. A note on this clone: Its cognate antigen is unknown.

This TCR came from a woman aged 18 to 35 with type 1 diabetes. Material: naive CD4+ T cells from blood. This chain joins TRBV5-4 and TRBJ2-1; 7 nucleotides agree with TRBD2. CDR3 region: CASSSARDYHNEQFF. CDR3 DNA sequence: TGTGCCAGCAGCTCAGCCCGGGACTATCACAATGAGCAGTTCTTC.